The 11 T cell receptor beta chains given below trace back to one sample, sequenced in a study of cytomegalovirus exposure and HLA in healthy donors. Primers for the PCR totalled 60 Vbeta and 13 Jbeta. Repertoires were generated with immunoSEQ multiplex PCR, while TCRdb's copy carries only in-frame clones and drops some. The sample lists 100,000 or so clones, 60% to 85% occurring once. The sample taken for sequencing was PBMCs. The receptors derive from a female donor in good health and CMV-seropositive.

This chain uses TRBV29-1 with TRBJ1-1; perhaps TRBD1 as D (5 bases). Trimming took 6 bases from V and 1 from J, leaving 6 bases between them. This CDR3 spans 11 amino acids. The germline V gene has CDR1 SQVTM and CDR2 ANQGSEA. CDR3 nucleotide sequence: TGCAGCGTGACAGAGAACACTGAAGCTTTCTTT. It yields the protein CSVTENTEAFF. The full variable domain, its missing parts supplied by reference TRBV29-1 and TRBJ1-1, is SAVISQKPSRDICQRGTSLTIQCQVDSQVTMMFWYRQQPGQSLTLIATANQGSEATYESGFVIDKFPISRPNLTFSTLTVSNMSPEDSSIYLCSVTENTEAFFGQGTRLTVV.

V usage is TRBV6-5 and J usage is TRBJ1-2; D is perhaps TRBD1 (5 bases). V was clipped by 2 bases and J by 7 bases, with 20 bases between them. CDR3 length: 16 residues. Germline lookup yields CDR1 MNHEY and CDR2 SVGAGI. The CDR3 is CASSYAGRRGVSGYTF. CDR3 nucleotide sequence: TGTGCCAGCAGTTACGCGGGGCGTCGGGGGGTCTCTGGCTACACCTTC.

This clone was recorded once. The rearrangement joins TRBV5-1 to TRBJ2-7, with 9 bases aligning to TRBD2. From germline, CDR1 is SGHRS and CDR2 YFSETQ. With V trimmed by 5 bases and J by 0 bases, 6 bases remained unmatched. The CDR3 totals 15 residues. The DNA of the CDR3 is TGCGCCAGCAGATCGGGTAGCGGGGGCTCCTACGAGCAGTACTTC. It translates to CASRSGSGGSYEQYF.

This clone was counted a few times. The chain is built from TRBV27 and TRBJ1-5, with TRBD1 matching 8 bases. The germline V gene has CDR1 MNHEY and CDR2 SMNVEV (reference sequence). The CDR3 consists of 15 residues. V gave up 6 bases and J gave up 1 base; unmatched junction bases: 5. CDR3 region: CASRLRGLSNQPQHF. The DNA of the CDR3 is TGTGCCAGCAGACTCAGGGGGCTAAGCAATCAGCCCCAGCATTTT.

The chain recombines TRBV19 with TRBJ2-5; TRBD1 is a possible D gene (6 bases). The CDR3 has 14 amino acids. Germline assignment: CDR1 LNHDA and CDR2 SQIVND (reference sequence). V was clipped by 3 bases and J by 5 bases, with 13 bases between them. The chain's CDR3 is CASSIQGSRETQYF. The DNA for the CDR3 is TGTGCCAGTAGTATTCAGGGGAGCCGGGAGACCCAGTACTTC.

The chain is built from TRBV7-9 and TRBJ1-3; 7 nucleotides match TRBD1. V shed 6 bases, J shed 2 bases, and the junction held 7 bases outside the gene matches. CDR3 length: 15 residues. Per germline, CDR1 SEHNR and CDR2 FQNEAQ (reference sequence). In DNA, the CDR3 is TGTGCCAGCAGTCGACAGGGAACGACTGGAAACACCATATATTTT. The encoded protein is CASSRQGTTGNTIYF.

This chain uses TRBV5-6 with TRBJ1-3, with D uncertain. This CDR3 is built from 16 residues. CDR1 is SGHDT and CDR2 is YYEEEE in the germline V gene. V was clipped by 3 bases and J by 1 base, with 14 bases between them. The CDR3 region has the DNA TGTGCCAGCAGCTCCGGACCCGGAGGATCTGGAAACACCATATATTTT. Translating it yields CASSSGPGGSGNTIYF. The whole variable domain, remainder taken from reference TRBV5-6 and TRBJ1-3, is DAGVTQSPTHLIKTRGQQVTLRCSPKSGHDTVSWYQQALGQGPQFIFQYYEEEERQRGNFPDRFSGHQFPNYSSELNVNALLLGDSALYLCASSSGPGGSGNTIYFGEGSWLTVV.

The chain employs TRBV19 and TRBJ2-1, with 8 nucleotides matching TRBD1. Trimming cost V 2 bases and J 5 bases; bases outside gene matches: 5. The CDR3 is 15 amino acids. Germline V gene lookup returns CDR1 LNHDA and CDR2 SQIVND (reference sequence). The CDR3 sequence is CASSIQGALDNEQFF. CDR3 DNA sequence: TGTGCCAGTAGTATACAGGGGGCGTTGGACAATGAGCAGTTCTTC.

This clone was seen more than once but under ten times. The V call is TRBV5-5, the J call TRBJ1-2; perhaps TRBD1 as D (5 bases). Germline lookup yields CDR1 SGHKS and CDR2 YYEKEE (reference sequence). This CDR3 is 16 amino acids long. Trimming pared 3 bases from V and 3 bases from J, leaving 18 bases between. The CDR3 DNA is TGTGCCAGCAGCTGGGGACTCCAGGGTCAGTACTATGGCTACACCTTC. Amino acid sequence: CASSWGLQGQYYGYTF.

The V call is TRBV6-4, the J call TRBJ1-2, with D perhaps TRBD1 (6 bases). V lost 0 bases, J lost 8 bases, and 19 bases lay in between. The CDR3 runs 16 residues. Germline CDR1 reads MRHNA; CDR2 reads SNTAGT. DNA of the CDR3: TGTGCCAGCAGTGACTCGAGTGGGACAACCGTCGGAGGCTACACCTTC. Its translation is CASSDSSGTTVGGYTF.

The chain combines TRBV19 with TRBJ1-2; 7 nucleotides match TRBD1. V gave up 6 bases and J gave up 7 bases; unmatched junction bases: 14. This CDR3 is built from 15 residues. In germline, CDR1 is LNHDA, CDR2 SQIVND (reference sequence). For the CDR3, the DNA is TGTGCCAGTAGAACTATCCGACAGGGCCGGGGTGGCTACACCTTC. Translation gives CASRTIRQGRGGYTF.